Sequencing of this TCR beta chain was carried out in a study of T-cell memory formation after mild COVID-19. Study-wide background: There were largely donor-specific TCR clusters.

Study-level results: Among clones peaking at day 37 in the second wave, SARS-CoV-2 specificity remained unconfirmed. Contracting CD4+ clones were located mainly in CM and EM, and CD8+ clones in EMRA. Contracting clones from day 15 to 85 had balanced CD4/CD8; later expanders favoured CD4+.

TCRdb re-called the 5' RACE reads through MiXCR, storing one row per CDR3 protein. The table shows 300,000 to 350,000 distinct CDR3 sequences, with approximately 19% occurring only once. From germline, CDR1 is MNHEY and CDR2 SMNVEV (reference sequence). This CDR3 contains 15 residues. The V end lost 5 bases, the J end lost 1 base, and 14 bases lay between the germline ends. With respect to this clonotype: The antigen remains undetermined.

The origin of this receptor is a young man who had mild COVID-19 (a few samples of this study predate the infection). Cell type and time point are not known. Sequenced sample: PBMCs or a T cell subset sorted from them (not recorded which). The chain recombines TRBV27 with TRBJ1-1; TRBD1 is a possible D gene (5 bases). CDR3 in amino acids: CASSIPSGGNTEAFF. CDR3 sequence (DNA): TGTGCCAGCAGTATACCCTCGGGGGGGAACACTGAAGCTTTCTTT.